What follows are 31 T cell receptor beta chains derived from one specimen sequenced in a study of blood T cell repertoires in COVID-19. Profiled with immunoSEQ multiplex PCR; TCRdb holds only in-frame clones, not every one. The sample lists 200,000 to 300,000 clones; about 90% were seen once. What was sequenced was peripheral blood. These receptor sequences come from a person between 18 and 35 years old with COVID-19, enrolled during active disease.

The chain uses TRBV10-1 and TRBJ2-1; tentatively, D is TRBD1 (6 bases). Trimming left V 4 bases short and J 12 bases short, with 16 bases between. The CDR3 contains 13 residues. Germline V gene lookup returns CDR1 WNHNN and CDR2 SYGVQD (reference sequence). CDR3 nucleotide sequence: TGCGCCAGCAGTGCCCAGGGTGGGGGCAGGCAGTTCTTC. Its translation: CASSAQGGGRQFF.

In its sample, this clone was seen once. V usage is TRBV12-3 or TRBV12-4 and J usage is TRBJ1-1; 9 nucleotides match TRBD1. After removal of 6 bases from V and 11 bases from J, the junction contained 7 bases not matched to a gene. The CDR3 contains 12 residues. Here the CDR3 reads CASRNTQGAAFF. The CDR3 DNA reads TGTGCCAGCAGAAACACACAGGGGGCGGCTTTCTTT.

This chain connects TRBV19 to TRBJ2-2; D is uncertain. V was cut by 7 bases and J by 7 bases, with 10 bases left in between. The CDR3 consists of 12 residues. CDR1 is LNHDA and CDR2 is SQIVND in the germline V gene (reference sequence). The CDR3, as DNA: TGTGCCAGTAATTCTAGAGTCGGGGAGCTGTTTTTT. Protein sequence: CASNSRVGELFF. Drawing the rest from reference TRBV19 and TRBJ2-2, the complete variable domain is DGGITQSPKYLFRKEGQNVTLSCEQNLNHDAMYWYRQDPGQGLRLIYYSQIVNDFQKGDIAEGYSVSREKKESFPLTVTSAQKNPTAFYLCASNSRVGELFFGEGSRLTVL.

The genes are TRBV28 and TRBJ1-5; the match to TRBD1 covers 8 bases. V trimming: 5 bases; J trimming: 5 bases; junction bases outside the gene matches: 14. CDR3 length equals 17 residues. The germline CDR1 and CDR2 sequences are MDHEN and SYDVKM. The CDR3: CASSLRTGLMADQPQHF. CDR3 sequence (DNA): TGTGCCAGCAGTCTTCGGACAGGGTTGATGGCGGATCAGCCCCAGCATTTT.

This clone was seen just once. J is TRBJ2-1 and V is TRBV14; 11 bases line up with TRBD2. Losses at the gene ends were 3 bases for V and 5 bases for J; bases not matched to a gene: 6. The CDR3 runs 16 residues. Germline V gene lookup returns CDR1 SGHDN and CDR2 FVKESK. The chain's CDR3 is CASSQAGTSGHNEQFF. CDR3 nucleotide sequence: TGTGCCAGCAGCCAGGCCGGGACTAGCGGTCACAATGAGCAGTTCTTC.

This clone appeared once. The CDR3 is CASSLEARAGGTYEQYF. CDR3 sequence (DNA): TGTGCCAGCAGCTTAGAAGCCCGGGCGGGAGGGACCTACGAGCAGTACTTC. The chain carries TRBV7-8 and TRBJ2-7; 9 nucleotides align to TRBD2. Germline lookup yields CDR1 SGHVS and CDR2 FQNEAQ. The length of the CDR3 is 17 residues. J lost 2 bases, V lost 1 base, and 9 bases had no gene match. The variable domain in full, completed from reference TRBV7-8 and TRBJ2-7, reads GAGVSQSPRYKVAKRGQDVALRCDPISGHVSLFWYQQALGQGPEFLTYFQNEAQLDKSGLPSDRFFAERPEGSVSTLKIQRTQQEDSAVYLCASSLEARAGGTYEQYFGPGTRLTVT.

V usage is TRBV5-8 and J usage is TRBJ1-2; TRBD1 is a possible D gene (6 bases). Germline lookup yields CDR1 SGHTS and CDR2 YDEGEE. Trimming removed 4 bases from V and 4 bases from J, with 8 bases in between. The CDR3 extends over 12 amino acids. CDR3 sequence reads: CASSPDSYGYTF. CDR3 DNA: TGTGCCAGCAGCCCGGACAGCTATGGCTACACCTTC.

This clone has only one observation. The chain carries TRBV5-1 and TRBJ2-1; D gene unclear. Germline V gene data show CDR1 as SGHRS and CDR2 as YFSETQ. With 0 bases removed from V and 10 bases from J, the gap between germline ends came to 14 bases. This CDR3 has 14 amino acids. The CDR3 DNA follows: TGCGCCAGCAGCTTGGGAGCATACGGTCGCGAGCAGTTCTTC. Protein product: CASSLGAYGREQFF.

The chain combines TRBV28 with TRBJ2-6; D might be TRBD1 (6 bases). V lost 6 bases to trimming and J lost 3 bases, with 9 bases between them. This CDR3 spans 14 amino acids. From germline, CDR1 is MDHEN and CDR2 SYDVKM. In DNA form, the CDR3 reads TGTGCCAGCAGATACAGGGTTGGGGCCAACGTCCTGACTTTC. Its translation is CASRYRVGANVLTF.

The chain couples TRBV5-1 to TRBJ1-1; D not certain. Trimming removed 4 bases from V and 0 bases from J, with 16 bases in between. The germline CDR1 and CDR2 sequences are SGHRS and YFSETQ. This CDR3 region has 16 residues. The CDR3 DNA reads as TGCGCCAGCAGCGACTCATCGTTGTACCTGAACACTGAAGCTTTCTTT. Its protein is CASSDSSLYLNTEAFF.

This chain joins TRBV10-3 and TRBJ2-3, with 9 bases matching TRBD2. Germline V CDR1 and CDR2: ENHRY, SYGVKD. The V gene end was trimmed by 6 bases and the J gene end by 0 bases; junction bases not matched to a gene: 19. CDR3 size: 20 residues. The CDR3 sequence: CAIRPVWTSANYISTDTQYF. The DNA for the CDR3 is TGTGCCATCAGGCCCGTTTGGACTAGCGCGAACTATATTAGCACAGATACGCAGTATTTT.

This clone occurred a few times. This chain uses TRBV4-1 with TRBJ1-4; 7 bases are a match to TRBD1. The trim removed 0 bases at V and 4 bases at J, leaving 5 bases unmatched. This CDR3 comprises 16 residues. The germline V gene encodes CDR1 MGHRA and CDR2 YSYEKL. This CDR3 reads CASSQDRGQNNEKLFF. Here the CDR3 DNA reads TGCGCCAGCAGCCAAGATAGGGGACAGAATAATGAAAAACTGTTTTTT.

J is TRBJ2-1 and V is TRBV29-1; D might be TRBD1 (6 bases). This CDR3 spans 13 amino acids. Germline V CDR1 and CDR2: SQVTM, ANQGSEA. V lost 6 bases to trimming and J lost 7 bases, with 16 bases between them. The CDR3 region is CSVAGPGQNEQFF. The DNA of the CDR3 is TGCAGCGTCGCCGGACCTGGACAGAATGAGCAGTTCTTC.

This rearrangement joins TRBV19 to TRBJ2-2; 7 nucleotides agree with TRBD1. This CDR3 is built from 12 residues. Germline values: CDR1 LNHDA, CDR2 SQIVND (reference sequence). V dropped 5 bases and J dropped 7; count of bases not matched to a gene: 1. CDR3 DNA sequence: TGTGCCAGTAGTGGACAGGTCGGGGAGCTGTTTTTT. Protein sequence: CASSGQVGELFF.

The J gene is TRBJ1-1, the V gene TRBV19, with 9 nucleotides matching TRBD1. The CDR3 contains 13 residues. Germline V lookup: CDR1 LNHDA, CDR2 SQIVND (reference sequence). Unmatched junction bases numbered 5, after V lost 7 bases and J lost 5 bases. This CDR3 reads CASTTGGYTEAFF. In DNA, the CDR3 is TGTGCCAGTACCACAGGGGGCTATACTGAAGCTTTCTTT. Based on the CDR3 plus reference TRBV19 and TRBJ1-1, the full variable domain is DGGITQSPKYLFRKEGQNVTLSCEQNLNHDAMYWYRQDPGQGLRLIYYSQIVNDFQKGDIAEGYSVSREKKESFPLTVTSAQKNPTAFYLCASTTGGYTEAFFGQGTRLTVV.

Written as DNA, the CDR3 is TGTGCCAGCAGTCGGGGACAGGGGCTTGGCTACACCTTC. The encoded protein is CASSRGQGLGYTF. The chain is built from TRBV27 and TRBJ1-2; 10 nucleotides agree with TRBD1. The CDR3 is 13 amino acids. J lost 7 bases, V lost 5 bases, and 4 bases had no gene match. Germline CDR1 and CDR2: MNHEY and SMNVEV (reference sequence).

V gene TRBV4-2 combines with J gene TRBJ1-4; D is uncertain. Germline V gives CDR1 LGHNA, CDR2 YNFKEQ. V was cut by 0 bases and J by 7 bases, with 3 bases left in between. The CDR3 has 12 amino acids. The CDR3 is CASSQDIEKLFF. CDR3 DNA sequence: TGTGCCAGCAGCCAAGACATTGAAAAACTGTTTTTT.

CDR3 sequence: CAIGQASGDTQYF. In DNA, the CDR3 is TGTGCCATTGGACAGGCCTCCGGGGATACGCAGTATTTT. The J gene is TRBJ2-3, the V gene TRBV10-3; 7 nucleotides agree with TRBD1. Germline loops: CDR1 ENHRY, CDR2 SYGVKD. The CDR3 totals 13 residues. V shed 9 bases and J 6 bases; nucleotides not matched to a gene: 9.

The genes are TRBV7-8 and TRBJ2-7, with 9 bases identical to TRBD1. Looked up from germline, CDR1 is SGHVS and CDR2 is FQNEAQ. The CDR3 covers 14 residues. Unmatched junction bases numbered 9, after V lost 5 bases and J lost 7 bases. The CDR3 DNA reads as TGTGCCAGCAGCGAGAATACAGGGGGCAGGGAGCAGTACTTC. This encodes CASSENTGGREQYF.

The chain couples TRBV4-1 to TRBJ1-1; TRBD1 aligns across 7 bases. Germline CDR1 reads MGHRA; CDR2 reads YSYEKL. V trimming: 5 bases; J trimming: 0 bases; junction bases outside the gene matches: 3. CDR3 size: 14 residues. The CDR3 is CASSFDRVNTEAFF. CDR3 in DNA: TGCGCCAGCAGCTTCGACAGGGTGAACACTGAAGCTTTCTTT.

The J gene is TRBJ2-1, the V gene TRBV27, with D hard to call. CDR3 length: 16 amino acids. Germline V gene lookup returns CDR1 MNHEY and CDR2 SMNVEV (reference sequence). V shed 4 bases and J shed 5 bases, with 18 bases lying between them. This CDR3 reads CASSSLEASPHNEQFF. The CDR3 DNA sequence: TGTGCCAGCAGTTCCCTCGAGGCTAGTCCTCACAATGAGCAGTTCTTC.

The chain employs TRBV7-9 and TRBJ1-3; TRBD1 aligns across 9 bases. Trimming removed 4 bases from V and 2 bases from J; junction bases left unmatched: 3. Germline V gene sequence: CDR1 SEHNR, CDR2 FQNEAQ (reference sequence). This CDR3 comprises 15 residues. The CDR3 is CASSWRTGAGNTIYF. The DNA for the CDR3 is TGTGCCAGCAGCTGGAGGACAGGGGCTGGAAACACCATATATTTT.

The rearrangement links TRBV7-9 to TRBJ1-2, with 10 bases fitting TRBD1. Losses at the gene ends were 4 bases for V and 6 bases for J; bases not matched to a gene: 2. Germline values: CDR1 SEHNR, CDR2 FQNEAQ (reference sequence). CDR3 length: 13 amino acids. Here the CDR3 DNA reads TGTGCCAGCAGCTCGGGACAGGGGCATGGCTACACCTTC. Translating it yields CASSSGQGHGYTF.

The chain joins TRBV7-2 to TRBJ2-2; 10 bases are shared with TRBD2. V dropped 7 bases and J dropped 5; count of bases not matched to a gene: 7. This CDR3 has 15 amino acids. The germline V gene encodes CDR1 SGHTA and CDR2 FQGNSA. As DNA, the CDR3 is TGTGCCAGCACGCGGACTAGCGGCCGAACCGGGGAGCTGTTTTTT. Encoded protein: CASTRTSGRTGELFF.

The chain is built from TRBV24-1 and TRBJ2-1, with 11 bases that match TRBD2. In germline, CDR1 is KGHDR, CDR2 SFDVKD. The CDR3 loop spans 14 amino acids. J was trimmed by 8 bases and V by 3 bases; bases with no gene match: 2. CDR3 nucleotides: TGTGCCACCAGTGATCAACTAGCGGGGGATGAGCAGTTCTTC. Translated: CATSDQLAGDEQFF.

The rearrangement links TRBV21-1 to TRBJ2-3; TRBD2 is the table's D call and was not checked against the DNA. TRBV21-1 is a pseudogene. The CDR3 is 16 amino acids. CDR3 amino acids: CASSSRRLATTDTQYF. DNA of the CDR3: TGTGCCAGCAGCAGTCGGAGACTAGCGACCACAGATACGCAGTATTTT.

The rearrangement links TRBV6-5 to TRBJ2-5; 7 bases align to TRBD2. The V and J ends lost 4 bases and 4 bases, in that order; junction bases with no gene match: 9. Germline V gene lookup returns CDR1 MNHEY and CDR2 SVGAGI. The CDR3 has 15 residues. The DNA for the CDR3 is TGTGCCAGCAGTTCAGGACTAGGCTTCGCAGAGACCCAGTACTTC. As protein: CASSSGLGFAETQYF.

The V and J genes are TRBV28 and TRBJ2-3; 10 bases map to TRBD2. Trimming removed 6 bases from V and 6 bases from J; junction bases left unmatched: 12. CDR1 and CDR2 from the germline V gene are MDHEN and SYDVKM. The CDR3 loop spans 16 amino acids. CDR3 DNA sequence: TGTGCCAGCAGAGGCTGGACTAGCGGAGTGGTGGATACGCAGTATTTT. Amino acids: CASRGWTSGVVDTQYF.

The chain couples TRBV11-2 to TRBJ2-7; 8 bases are shared with TRBD1. Germline V CDR1 and CDR2: SGHAT, FQNNGV. Trimming removed 3 bases from V and 8 bases from J; junction bases left unmatched: 3. This CDR3 region has 12 residues. CDR3 DNA sequence: TGTGCCAGCAGCTTGACAGGGGCCCAGCAGTACTTC. Encoded protein: CASSLTGAQQYF.

The chain is built from TRBV18 and TRBJ1-5; D not certain. Germline V gene data show CDR1 as KGHSH and CDR2 as LQKENI. This CDR3 region has 14 residues. V was clipped by 3 bases and J by 0 bases, with 6 bases between them. CDR3 sequence: CASSPAGSNQPQHF. DNA of the CDR3: TGTGCCAGCTCACCCGCGGGTAGCAATCAGCCCCAGCATTTT.

This clone came up a few times. The chain couples TRBV5-5 to TRBJ1-2; D call uncertain. Per germline, CDR1 SGHKS and CDR2 YYEKEE (reference sequence). Trimming cost V 7 bases and J 6 bases, with 19 bases left between them. This CDR3 contains 14 residues. CDR3 protein: CASQGQKWGDGYTF. As DNA, the CDR3 is TGTGCCAGCCAAGGGCAGAAGTGGGGAGATGGCTACACCTTC. Supplemented by reference TRBV5-5 and TRBJ1-2, the full variable domain reads DAGVTQSPTHLIKTRGQQVTLRCSPISGHKSVSWYQQVLGQGPQFIFQYYEKEERGRGNFPDRFSARQFPNYSSELNVNALLLGDSALYLCASQGQKWGDGYTFGSGTRLTVV.